This TCR beta chain was sequenced in a study of control samples from healthy donors and cancer patients. Profiled with immunoSEQ multiplex PCR; TCRdb holds only in-frame clones, not every one. The table shows about 220,000 clones, with about 95% occurring only once. Germline CDR1 and CDR2: SNHLY and FYNNEI. The V gene end was trimmed by 7 bases and the J gene end by 2 bases; junction bases not matched to a gene: 6. The CDR3 extends over 14 amino acids. The TCR comes from a man aged 50-59 years in good health. Sequenced material: blood. This chain connects TRBV2 to TRBJ2-3; 7 nucleotides align to TRBD1. This chain's CDR3 is CASIRQGITDTQYF. Here the CDR3 DNA reads TGTGCCAGCATAAGACAGGGTATCACAGATACGCAGTATTTT.